This is a list of T cell receptor beta chains from one sample in a study of control samples from healthy donors and cancer patients. Clones were read by immunoSEQ multiplex PCR, and TCRdb kept only the in-frame ones, dropping some. The table has some 74,000 clones, 75% to 85% seen once. Material for sequencing was blood. Receptors originate from a man in his sixties in good health. Both conserved end residues are part of each CDR3. The D gene is left open where the match is weak. Clone size is given for some rows only: seen once, a few or many times, or a class if the clone is expanded.

d_call j_call clone_size v_call cdr3_nt cdr3_aa
- TRBJ1-5 - TRBV28 TGTGCCAGCAGTTTCTTAGGTTATAGCAATCAGCCCCAGCATTTT CASSFLGYSNQPQHF
TRBD1 TRBJ2-7 - TRBV5-1 TGCGCCAGCAGCTTAGGTCCCGGGACAGCCTACGAGCAGTACTTC CASSLGPGTAYEQYF
- TRBJ2-1 - TRBV4-3 TGCGCCAGCAGCCAAGATCGAAGCCTCACCGCGCTTGGTGAGCAGTTCTTC CASSQDRSLTALGEQFF
TRBD1 TRBJ1-4 - TRBV11-2 TGTGCCAGCAGCTTAGGACAGGGGAATGAAAAACTGTTTTTT CASSLGQGNEKLFF
- TRBJ1-1 - TRBV4-3 TGCGCCAGCAGCCCCCGACTGTTAAGTTTGAACACTGAAGCTTTCTTT CASSPRLLSLNTEAFF
TRBD2 TRBJ2-1 - TRBV5-1 TGCGCCAGCAGCTCGCCGGGACTAGCGGGTTTCAATGAGCAGTTCTTC CASSSPGLAGFNEQFF
TRBD1 TRBJ2-5 once TRBV27 TGTGCCAGCAGTCATAGGGACAGCCAAGAGACCCAGTACTTC CASSHRDSQETQYF
- TRBJ2-7 - TRBV6-2/TRBV6-3 TGTGCCAGCAGTCCCCGGGGGCTCTCCTACGAGCAGTACTTC CASSPRGLSYEQYF
- TRBJ1-6 - TRBV6-6 TGTGCCAGCAGTTCGGACGGAATCACCCTCCACTTT CASSSDGITLHF
TRBD1 TRBJ1-2 - TRBV6-5 TGTGCCAGCAGAGGACAGGGAAGTTCTAACTATGGCTACACCTTC CASRGQGSSNYGYTF
TRBD2 TRBJ2-1 - TRBV4-3 TGCGCCAGCAGCCCGCTAGCGGGAGGGTACAATGAGCAGTTCTTC CASSPLAGGYNEQFF
- TRBJ1-1 - TRBV29-1 TGCAGCGTTGGACAAATGAACACTGAAGCTTTCTTT CSVGQMNTEAFF
- TRBJ1-2 once TRBV2 TGTGCCAGCAGAGGCCGCGGGGGCTATGGCTACACCTTC CASRGRGGYGYTF
TRBD1 TRBJ2-7 once TRBV6-1 TGTGCCAGCAGTGAATTGGGGCAGGGGGACTACGAGCAGTACTTC CASSELGQGDYEQYF
TRBD1 TRBJ1-4 - TRBV7-8 TGTGCCAGCAGCTTCCCGGACAGGGTGGGAACTAATGAAAAACTGTTTTTT CASSFPDRVGTNEKLFF
- TRBJ2-1 - TRBV7-9 TGTGCCAGCAGCTTTGAGCTTGGTGAGCAGTTCTTC CASSFELGEQFF
- TRBJ2-5 - TRBV28 TGTGCCAGCAGTTTAATCAGTTTCGGGGGAGGTGAGACCCAGTACTTC CASSLISFGGGETQYF
- TRBJ2-3 - TRBV9 TGTGCCAGCAGCCAAAACACAGATACGCAGTATTTT CASSQNTDTQYF
- TRBJ1-1 - TRBV7-2 TGTGCCAGCAGCTCAATAAACTTGAACACTGAAGCTTTCTTT CASSSINLNTEAFF
TRBD1 TRBJ1-1 - TRBV10-3 TGTGCCATCAGTACGATGCAGGGGGGGGACACTGAAGCTTTCTTT CAISTMQGGDTEAFF
- TRBJ1-6 - TRBV2 TGTGCCAGCAGTGTGGGGCCGAGTAATTCACCCCTCCACTTT CASSVGPSNSPLHF
- TRBJ1-1 - TRBV6-5 TGTGCCAGCACTCAAGAGGGGGGGCTCACTGAAGCTTTCTTT CASTQEGGLTEAFF
- TRBJ1-3 - TRBV5-6 TGTGCCAGCAGCTCGGAGGTCTCTGGAAACACCATATATTTT CASSSEVSGNTIYF
- TRBJ2-7 - TRBV9 TGTGCCAGCAGCGTAGCGGAGGGGTTGGGAGGCGCCGAGCAGTACTTC CASSVAEGLGGAEQYF
TRBD2 TRBJ2-5 - TRBV6-2/TRBV6-3 TGTGCCAGCAGTCTGACTAGCGGGAGATTGAAAGGAGAGACCCAGTACTTC CASSLTSGRLKGETQYF
TRBD2 TRBJ2-3 - TRBV2 TGTGCCAGCAGCCATCCCCCGACTAGCGGCAGCACAGATACGCAGTATTTT CASSHPPTSGSTDTQYF
- TRBJ2-1 - TRBV12-3/TRBV12-4 TGTGCCAGCACCTCTTTGAATGAGCAGTTCTTC CASTSLNEQFF
- TRBJ2-1 - TRBV28 TGTGCCAGCTCCCCTAGGTACAATGAGCAGTTCTTC CASSPRYNEQFF